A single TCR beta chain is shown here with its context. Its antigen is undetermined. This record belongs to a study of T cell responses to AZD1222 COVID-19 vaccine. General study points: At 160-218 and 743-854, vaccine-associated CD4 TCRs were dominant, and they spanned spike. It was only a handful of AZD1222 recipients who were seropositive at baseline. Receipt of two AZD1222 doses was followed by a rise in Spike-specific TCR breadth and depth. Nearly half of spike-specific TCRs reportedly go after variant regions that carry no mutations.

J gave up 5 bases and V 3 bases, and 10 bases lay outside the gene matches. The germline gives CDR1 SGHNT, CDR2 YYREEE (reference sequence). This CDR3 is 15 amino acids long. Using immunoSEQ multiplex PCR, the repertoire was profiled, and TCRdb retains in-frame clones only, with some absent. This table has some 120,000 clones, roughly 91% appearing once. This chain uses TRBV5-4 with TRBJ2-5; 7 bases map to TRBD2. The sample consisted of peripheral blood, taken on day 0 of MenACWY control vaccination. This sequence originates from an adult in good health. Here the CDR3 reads CASSSLGEGRETQYF. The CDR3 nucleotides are TGTGCCAGCAGCTCGTTAGGGGAGGGGCGGGAGACCCAGTACTTC.